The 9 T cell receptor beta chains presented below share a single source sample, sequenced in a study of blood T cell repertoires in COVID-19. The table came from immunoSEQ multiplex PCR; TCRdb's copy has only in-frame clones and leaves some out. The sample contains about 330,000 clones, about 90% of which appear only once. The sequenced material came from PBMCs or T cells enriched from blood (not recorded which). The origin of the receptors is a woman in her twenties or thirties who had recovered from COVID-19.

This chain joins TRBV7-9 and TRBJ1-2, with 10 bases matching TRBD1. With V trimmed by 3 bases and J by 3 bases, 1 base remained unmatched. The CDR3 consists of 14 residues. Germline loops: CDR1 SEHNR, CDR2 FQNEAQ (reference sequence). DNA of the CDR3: TGTGCCAGCAGCTTGACAGGGGGCTACTATGGCTACACCTTC. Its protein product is CASSLTGGYYGYTF.

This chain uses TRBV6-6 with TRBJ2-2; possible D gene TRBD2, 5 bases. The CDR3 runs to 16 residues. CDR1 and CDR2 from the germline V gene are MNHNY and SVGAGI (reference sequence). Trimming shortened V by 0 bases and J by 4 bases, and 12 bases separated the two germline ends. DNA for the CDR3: TGTGCCAGCAGTTACTCGACGGGGTTAGGCACCGGGGAGCTGTTTTTT. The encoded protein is CASSYSTGLGTGELFF.

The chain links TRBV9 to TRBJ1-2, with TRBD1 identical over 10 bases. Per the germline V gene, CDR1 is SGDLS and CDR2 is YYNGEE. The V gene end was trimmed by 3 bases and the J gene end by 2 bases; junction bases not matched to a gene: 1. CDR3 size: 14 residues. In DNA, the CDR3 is TGTGCCAGCAGCGAGGGACAGGGGAACTATGGCTACACCTTC. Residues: CASSEGQGNYGYTF.

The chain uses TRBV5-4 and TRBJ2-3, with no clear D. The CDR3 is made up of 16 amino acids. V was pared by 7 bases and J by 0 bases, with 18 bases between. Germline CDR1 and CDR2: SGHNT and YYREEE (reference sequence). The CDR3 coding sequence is TGTGCCAGCCCCACCGGTGGTTCCGTTAGCACAGATACGCAGTATTTT. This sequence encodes CASPTGGSVSTDTQYF.

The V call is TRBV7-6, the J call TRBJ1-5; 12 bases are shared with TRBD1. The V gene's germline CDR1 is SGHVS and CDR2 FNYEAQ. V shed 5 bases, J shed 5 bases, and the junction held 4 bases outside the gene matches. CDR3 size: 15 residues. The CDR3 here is CASSPGQGAYQPQHF. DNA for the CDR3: TGTGCCAGCAGCCCGGGACAGGGGGCTTATCAGCCCCAGCATTTT.

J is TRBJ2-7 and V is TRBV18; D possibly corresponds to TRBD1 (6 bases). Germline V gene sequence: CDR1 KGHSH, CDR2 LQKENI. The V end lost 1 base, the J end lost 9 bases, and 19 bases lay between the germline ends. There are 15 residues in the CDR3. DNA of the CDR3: TGTGCCAGCTCACCACAAACAGGGCGTAGTGGCGGGCAGTACTTC. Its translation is CASSPQTGRSGGQYF.

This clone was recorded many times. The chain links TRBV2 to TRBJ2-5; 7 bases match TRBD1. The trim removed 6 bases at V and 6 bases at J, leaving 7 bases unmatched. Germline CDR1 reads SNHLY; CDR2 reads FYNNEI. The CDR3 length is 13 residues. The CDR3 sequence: CASSRDREQTQYF. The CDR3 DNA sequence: TGTGCCAGCAGCCGCGACAGGGAACAGACCCAGTACTTC.

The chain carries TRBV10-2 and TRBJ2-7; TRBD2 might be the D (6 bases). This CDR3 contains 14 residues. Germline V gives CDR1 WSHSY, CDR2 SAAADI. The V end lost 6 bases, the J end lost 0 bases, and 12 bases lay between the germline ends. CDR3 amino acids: CASRPDGSSYEQYF. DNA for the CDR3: TGCGCCAGCAGGCCGGACGGGAGCTCCTACGAGCAGTACTTC.

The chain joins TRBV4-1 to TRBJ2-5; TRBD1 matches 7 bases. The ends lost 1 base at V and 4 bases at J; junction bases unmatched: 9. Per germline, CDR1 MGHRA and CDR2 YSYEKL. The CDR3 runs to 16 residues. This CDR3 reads CASSQGDRSSPETQYF. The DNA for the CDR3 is TGCGCCAGCAGCCAAGGGGACAGATCCTCACCAGAGACCCAGTACTTC.